This TCR beta chain derives from a study of blood T cell repertoires in COVID-19. Study at large: Material from acute and convalescent COVID-19 was sourced from the United States, Italy and Spain. PBMCs, B-cell-depleted T cells, or T cells provided the cDNA or gDNA that made up the material.

Deletions cut 7 bases from V and 0 bases from J, with 12 bases between. CDR3 size: 14 residues. Germline lookup yields CDR1 LNHDA and CDR2 SQIVND (reference sequence). Original methodology: The assay estimated nucleated cells by amplifying reference gene primers. TCRdb's copy holds only in-frame clones and misses some; the assay was immunoSEQ multiplex PCR. Clone size and the V and J calls come from that table; the DNA yielded D and trimming. Of some 120,000 clones in the sample, 55% to 75% were seen once. This chain joins TRBV19 and TRBJ1-1; the D gene is possibly TRBD1 (5 bases). The source material was peripheral blood. The source is a human donor with acute or convalescent COVID-19. The donor label of this sample is uncertain. The CDR3 protein is CASKGDSLNTEAFF. CDR3 DNA sequence: TGTGCCAGTAAGGGTGACAGTCTGAACACTGAAGCTTTCTTT.